This T cell receptor (beta chain) was found in a study of T-cell memory formation after mild COVID-19. The CDR3 contains 15 residues. Germline CDR1 reads MNHNS; CDR2 reads SASEGT. V was pared by 7 bases and J by 6 bases, with 20 bases between. Study results and limitations: Contracting CD4+ clones were located mainly in CM and EM, and CD8+ clones in EMRA.

Points on this clonotype: The antigen remains unidentified.

Constant-segment primers and 5'RACE yielded cDNA libraries for TCR alpha and TCR beta, each carrying sample barcodes and UMIs. TCRdb processed the 5' RACE reads anew with MiXCR; each CDR3 protein has one entry. The repertoire has about half a million distinct CDR3 sequences, roughly 20% of them found once; the top ten carry roughly an eighth. Sequenced sample: PBMCs or a T cell subset sorted from them (not recorded which). This receptor was taken from an adult woman who had mild COVID-19 (a few samples of this study predate the infection). Cell type and time point are not known. The J gene is TRBJ2-3, the V gene TRBV6-1; D is unclear. The CDR3 nucleotides are TGTGCCAGCAAGGAAAGGGCAGGAGACCTTGATACGCAGTATTTT. It is translated as CASKERAGDLDTQYF.